A single sample is the source of the 26 T cell receptor beta chains below, sequenced in a study of somatic mutations in cytotoxic T cells in rheumatoid arthritis. Data came from immunoSEQ multiplex PCR; TCRdb stores just in-frame clones and leaves some out. The sample comprises about 16,000 clones, 70% to 85% of which are singletons, and approximately 12% rests with the top ten. Sequencing was carried out using CD8+ T cells sorted from blood. All receptors derive from an adult with rheumatoid arthritis.

In this sample, this clone turned up a few times. V usage is TRBV6-4 and J usage is TRBJ2-6; D might be TRBD1 (6 bases). Germline V gene data show CDR1 as MRHNA and CDR2 as SNTAGT. V lost 3 bases to trimming and J lost 4 bases, with 10 bases between them. The length of the CDR3 is 15 residues. CDR3 sequence: CASSEPGDGANVLTF. CDR3 in DNA: TGTGCCAGCAGTGAACCAGGGGACGGGGCCAACGTCCTGACTTTC.

The J gene is TRBJ2-2, the V gene TRBV28; 9 nucleotides agree with TRBD1. CDR1 and CDR2 from the germline V gene are MDHEN and SYDVKM. The CDR3 extends over 15 amino acids. With V trimmed by 8 bases and J by 4 bases, 8 bases remained unmatched. CDR3 in DNA: TGTGCCAGCGGTACAGGGGGCACAGGCACCGGGGAGCTGTTTTTT. Protein product: CASGTGGTGTGELFF.

The chain recombines TRBV9 with TRBJ2-6, with unresolved D. CDR1 SGDLS and CDR2 YYNGEE come from the germline V gene. The CDR3 runs to 22 residues. Trimming cost V 0 bases and J 0 bases, with 25 bases left between them. In DNA, the CDR3 is TGTGCCAGCAGCGTAGCTGGCTCGAGACAAGACCCTCATTTCTCTGGGGCCAACGTCCTGACTTTC. It encodes CASSVAGSRQDPHFSGANVLTF.

The CDR3 loop reads CASSQGSGDTQYF. The CDR3 bases are TGCGCCAGCAGCCAAGGGAGTGGGGATACGCAGTATTTT. The chain has TRBV4-1 and TRBJ2-3; D remains ambiguous. The CDR3 runs 13 residues. Trimming shortened V by 1 base and J by 6 bases, and 8 bases separated the two germline ends. CDR1 and CDR2 (germline): MGHRA, YSYEKL.

V gene TRBV12-2 combines with J gene TRBJ2-7; the table names TRBD2, a call not compared with the DNA. TRBV12-2 is classified as a pseudogene. The CDR3 loop spans 16 amino acids. The CDR3 DNA sequence: TGTGCAAGTCGCTTAGGCCGGACTAGCGGGTCCTACGAGCAGTACGTC. Translated, it gives CASRLGRTSGSYEQYV.

The chain combines TRBV6-1 with TRBJ2-2; D may match TRBD1 or TRBD2 (5 bases each). V was shortened by 4 bases and J by 1 base, with 16 bases between the two germline ends. Looked up from germline, CDR1 is MNHNS and CDR2 is SASEGT. CDR3 length: 17 residues. Here the CDR3 reads CASSVTARGENTGELFF. The DNA of the CDR3 is TGTGCCAGCAGTGTCACCGCAAGAGGGGAGAACACCGGGGAGCTGTTTTTT.

In nucleotides, the CDR3 is TGTGCCATCAGTGTGTTAGGAGGGGACAGAAACACCATATATTTT. This codes for CAISVLGGDRNTIYF. V and J are TRBV10-3 and TRBJ1-3, with a weak D call TRBD1 (6 bases). Germline lookup yields CDR1 ENHRY and CDR2 SYGVKD. V was cut by 4 bases and J by 5 bases, with 15 bases left in between. The CDR3 covers 15 residues.

The chain carries TRBV19 and TRBJ1-6; D is perhaps TRBD1 (5 bases). V lost 9 bases and J lost 14, with 20 bases in between. This CDR3 has 13 residues. Germline V lookup: CDR1 LNHDA, CDR2 SQIVND (reference sequence). In DNA, the CDR3 is TGTGCCAGCCGACCCGGGGCCGTGGTGGCCCTCCACTTT. Protein sequence: CASRPGAVVALHF. Filled out from reference TRBV19 and TRBJ1-6, the complete variable domain reads DGGITQSPKYLFRKEGQNVTLSCEQNLNHDAMYWYRQDPGQGLRLIYYSQIVNDFQKGDIAEGYSVSREKKESFPLTVTSAQKNPTAFYLCASRPGAVVALHFGNGTRLTVT.

This chain links TRBV28 with TRBJ2-7; perhaps TRBD2 as D (5 bases). The V gene's germline CDR1 is MDHEN and CDR2 SYDVKM. V lost 1 base and J lost 7, with 11 bases in between. The CDR3 is 13 amino acids. CDR3 protein: CASSLSGVGEQYV. The CDR3 nucleotides are TGTGCCAGCAGTTTATCCGGGGTGGGAGAGCAGTACGTC.

The genes are TRBV5-4 and TRBJ2-2; 8 positions match TRBD1. The CDR3 consists of 17 residues. With V trimmed by 0 bases and J by 6 bases, 10 bases remained unmatched. Per the germline V gene, CDR1 is SGHNT and CDR2 is YYREEE (reference sequence). For the CDR3, the DNA is TGTGCCAGCAGCTTGGAGGACAGGGTGCCGGTTCCCGGGGAGCTGTTTTTT. Translation: CASSLEDRVPVPGELFF.

Comments on this clone: The junction shows a germline mismatch at one end, possibly a read error. V usage is TRBV10-1 and J usage is TRBJ1-1; D might be TRBD1 (5 bases). The germline V gene encodes CDR1 WNHNN and CDR2 SYGVQD (reference sequence). The CDR3 covers 14 residues. The CDR3 protein is CASSESVEGTRKVF. The CDR3 region has the DNA TGCGCCAGCAGTGAGTCGGTGGAGGGGACGAGGAAAGTATTT.

The rearrangement links TRBV19 to TRBJ1-1; D is unresolved. V dropped 7 bases and J dropped 10 bases, with 13 bases sitting between them. This CDR3 spans 11 amino acids. CDR1 and CDR2 (germline): LNHDA, SQIVND (reference sequence). CDR3 in DNA: TGTGCCAGTATCGATAATCCAACAGCTTTCTTT. Translation: CASIDNPTAFF.

V gene TRBV5-5 combines with J gene TRBJ1-2; 7 bases are a match to TRBD1. V trimming: 3 bases; J trimming: 1 base; junction bases outside the gene matches: 3. The CDR3 runs 14 residues. Germline CDR1 and CDR2: SGHKS and YYEKEE (reference sequence). The CDR3 protein is CASSWQGDNYGYTF. The CDR3 coding sequence is TGTGCCAGCAGCTGGCAGGGGGATAACTATGGCTACACCTTC. The complete variable domain, with remaining parts taken from reference TRBV5-5 and TRBJ1-2, reads DAGVTQSPTHLIKTRGQQVTLRCSPISGHKSVSWYQQVLGQGPQFIFQYYEKEERGRGNFPDRFSARQFPNYSSELNVNALLLGDSALYLCASSWQGDNYGYTFGSGTRLTVV.

Written as DNA, the CDR3 is TGTGCCAGCCGCCAGCAGGGCGAGACCCAGTACTTC. As protein: CASRQQGETQYF. The V call is TRBV5-4, the J call TRBJ2-5; tentative D call: TRBD1 (5 bases). V gave up 7 bases and J gave up 5 bases, with 12 bases separating them. Germline loops: CDR1 SGHNT, CDR2 YYREEE (reference sequence). The CDR3 length is 12 residues.

This clone has only a few counts. This rearrangement joins TRBV6-5 to TRBJ1-2; D call uncertain. The CDR3 is 13 residues long. Between the trimmed V and J ends, which lost 2 bases and 4 bases, there was a span of 8 bases. Germline loops: CDR1 MNHEY, CDR2 SVGAGI. For the CDR3, the DNA is TGTGCCAGCAGTTACAGCGGAGGCTATGGCTACACCTTC. Translated: CASSYSGGYGYTF.

V is TRBV12-2 and J is TRBJ1-4; TRBD1 was called by the table and not checked on the DNA. TRBV12-2 is a pseudogene segment. This CDR3 is 14 amino acids long. The DNA of the CDR3 is TGTGCAAGTCGCTTTACAGGACGTGATGAAAAACTGTTTTTT. Amino acid sequence: CASRFTGRDEKLFF.

The chain recombines TRBV2 with TRBJ1-1; tentative D call: TRBD1 (6 bases). Trimming stripped 7 bases from V and 3 bases from J, with 24 bases between. CDR1 and CDR2 (germline): SNHLY, FYNNEI. The CDR3 runs 17 residues. The CDR3 protein is CASKEGGVGEWDTEAFF. The CDR3 DNA sequence: TGTGCCAGCAAGGAAGGGGGGGTTGGAGAATGGGACACTGAAGCTTTCTTT.

This clone showed up just a few times. This chain uses TRBV4-2 with TRBJ2-7; D ambiguous. The V gene lost 0 bases and the J gene lost 0 bases, with 12 bases spanning the gap. Germline V CDR1 and CDR2: LGHNA, YNFKEQ. CDR3 length equals 16 residues. In nucleotides, the CDR3 is TGTGCCAGCAGCCAAGACACTCTGACCCCCTCCTACGAGCAGTACTTC. Protein: CASSQDTLTPSYEQYF.

The gene calls are TRBV7-9 and TRBJ2-7; possibly TRBD2 for D (6 bases). Between the trimmed V and J ends, which lost 5 bases and 1 base, there was a span of 9 bases. Germline CDR1 SEHNR, CDR2 FQNEAQ (reference sequence). This CDR3 region has 13 residues. This CDR3 reads CASSPSGSYEQYF. The CDR3 DNA reads TGTGCCAGCAGCCCCAGCGGGTCCTACGAGCAGTACTTC.

The table lists this clone with a few counts. In DNA, the CDR3 is TGTGCCAGCAGTGACTCGATAGGGGACTCACCCCTCCACTTT. This gives the protein CASSDSIGDSPLHF. The rearrangement joins TRBV6-4 to TRBJ1-6; tentatively, D is TRBD1 (5 bases). This CDR3 is built from 14 residues. V shed 0 bases and J shed 10 bases, with 10 bases lying between them. Per the germline V gene, CDR1 is MRHNA and CDR2 is SNTAGT.

The chain links TRBV5-6 to TRBJ2-1; TRBD2 matches at 7 bases. Per germline, CDR1 SGHDT and CDR2 YYEEEE. The CDR3 is made up of 13 amino acids. J was trimmed by 12 bases and V by 4 bases; bases with no gene match: 10. The CDR3 sequence: CASSTTSPHGQFF. The CDR3 DNA follows: TGTGCCAGCAGCACGACTAGCCCCCATGGGCAGTTCTTC. Variable domain in full (rest from reference TRBV5-6 and TRBJ2-1): DAGVTQSPTHLIKTRGQQVTLRCSPKSGHDTVSWYQQALGQGPQFIFQYYEEEERQRGNFPDRFSGHQFPNYSSELNVNALLLGDSALYLCASSTTSPHGQFFGPGTRLTVL.

This chain uses TRBV21-1 with TRBJ2-5; the D segment call TRBD1 is taken from the table without a DNA check. TRBV21-1 is a pseudogene locus. CDR3 length: 14 residues. The CDR3 protein is CASSNGQPLETQYF. CDR3 DNA: TGTGCCAGCAGCAACGGACAGCCCCTAGAGACCCAGTACTTC.

The J gene is TRBJ2-7, the V gene TRBV4-1; the D gene is possibly TRBD1 (5 bases). The CDR3 covers 15 residues. V gave up 0 bases and J gave up 5 bases, with 14 bases separating them. Germline V gene sequence: CDR1 MGHRA, CDR2 YSYEKL. CDR3 region: CASSQDRRQGHEQYV. Here the CDR3 DNA reads TGCGCCAGCAGCCAAGATCGTAGGCAGGGCCACGAGCAGTACGTC.

This chain joins TRBV29-1 and TRBJ1-2; D is undetermined. CDR1 is SQVTM and CDR2 is ANQGSEA in the germline V gene. The ends were cut back, 3 bases at V and 4 bases at J, with 6 bases in the middle. The CDR3 extends over 11 amino acids. As DNA, the CDR3 is TGCAGCGTTGATGAGGGCTATGGCTACACCTTC. Translating it yields CSVDEGYGYTF. Using reference TRBV29-1 and TRBJ1-2 for the parts outside the CDR3, the full variable domain is SAVISQKPSRDICQRGTSLTIQCQVDSQVTMMFWYRQQPGQSLTLIATANQGSEATYESGFVIDKFPISRPNLTFSTLTVSNMSPEDSSIYLCSVDEGYGYTFGSGTRLTVV.

Remarks on this clone: One end of the junction does not line up with germline, which may come from a read error. V usage is TRBV5-5 and J usage is TRBJ1-5; possible D gene TRBD1, 5 bases. The CDR3 has 14 amino acids. CDR1 and CDR2 (germline): SGHKS, YYEKEE (reference sequence). CDR3 DNA sequence: TGTGCCAGCAGCCTGGCCCAGGGCAACCAGCCCCAGCATTTT. Protein sequence: CASSLAQGNQPQHF.

The DNA for the CDR3 is TGTGCCAGCAGTTACGACACTTACTACAATGAGCAGTTCTTC. Its protein product is CASSYDTYYNEQFF. The chain carries TRBV6-6 and TRBJ2-1; D uncertain. Trimming removed 2 bases from V and 3 bases from J, with 8 bases in between. Germline lookup yields CDR1 MNHNY and CDR2 SVGAGI (reference sequence). The CDR3 sequence is 14 residues long.